This TCR beta chain was identified during a study of blood T cell repertoires in COVID-19. Across the whole study: Specimens from acute and convalescent COVID-19 originated in the United States, Italy and Spain. PBMCs, B-cell-depleted T cells, or T cells were the source of the cDNA or gDNA that made up the material.

As originally analysed: The assay estimated nucleated cells by amplifying reference gene primers. Profiled with immunoSEQ multiplex PCR; TCRdb holds only in-frame clones, not every one. V and J calls and clone size come straight from that table; D and trimming were deduced from the DNA. Of 200,000 to 250,000 clones in the sample, 83% are singletons; the top ten hold roughly 1.3%. Followed over time, Seattle patients had been enrolled while infection was active. Germline V gene lookup returns CDR1 MDHEN and CDR2 SYDVKM. CDR3 size: 16 residues. The J segment lost 4 bases and the V segment lost 5 bases, leaving 12 bases of the junction unmatched.

Material for sequencing was peripheral blood. This TCR was sampled from a woman under 40 with COVID-19, enrolled during active disease. V and J are TRBV28 and TRBJ2-7; TRBD1 agrees at 9 bases. CDR3 coding DNA: TGTGCCAGCAGTCTTCGAGAAGGGACAGGGCAATACGAGCAGTACTTC. Translated, it gives CASSLREGTGQYEQYF.